This passage covers 25 T cell receptor beta chains from one sample sequenced in a study of T and B cells in COVID-19 patients. Each TRB amplification used roughly 220-550 ng of genomic DNA from blood. TRB rearrangements were amplified by multiplex PCR with BIOMED2 TRB-A/B primers. In TCRdb, the multiplex PCR reads were re-called with MiXCR into one record per CDR3 protein. Seen here are 800 to 1,100 distinct CDR3 sequences, 21% observed once, and the top ten hold approximately 71%. The sequenced material came from blood. These TCRs come from a human donor with active COVID-19. The donor label of this sample is uncertain.

Comments on this clonotype: This could be a read error, since a much larger clone is one nucleotide away. This rearrangement joins TRBV7-9 to TRBJ2-7; the D is unclear. V was clipped by 6 bases and J by 1 base, with 10 bases between them. The CDR3 is made up of 13 amino acids. CDR1 and CDR2 from the germline V gene are SEHNR and FQNEAQ (reference sequence). The CDR3 is CASRSPESYEQYF. CDR3 bases: TGTGCCAGCAGGAGTCCCGAGTCCTACGAGCAGTACTTC.

This clonotype has more than one count but fewer than ten. The chain has TRBV20-1 and TRBJ1-5, with D possibly being TRBD1 (5 bases). Germline lookup yields CDR1 DFQATT and CDR2 SNEGSKA (reference sequence). Trimming took off 5 bases at V and 5 bases at J, with 13 bases between the two ends. This CDR3 has 13 residues. The CDR3 loop reads CSAQGGRDQPQHF. The CDR3 DNA follows: TGCAGTGCTCAGGGAGGGAGGGATCAGCCCCAGCATTTT.

This clonotype is categorized as medium-sized. The gene calls are TRBV4-3 and TRBJ1-1; D unresolved. The germline V gene has CDR1 LGHNA and CDR2 YSLEER. CDR3 length: 13 residues. Between the trimmed V and J ends, which lost 0 bases and 6 bases, there was a span of 8 bases. Here the CDR3 reads CASSQEPESEAFF. CDR3 sequence (DNA): TGCGCCAGCAGCCAAGAGCCAGAGTCTGAAGCTTTCTTT.

In its sample, this clonotype was seen many times. The chain joins TRBV28 to TRBJ2-5; TRBD2 matches at 13 bases. Germline V gene data show CDR1 as MDHEN and CDR2 as SYDVKM. This CDR3 contains 18 residues. After removal of 5 bases from V and 3 bases from J, the junction contained 12 bases not matched to a gene. The CDR3 protein is CASSTGLAGDLLKETQYF. CDR3 coding DNA: TGTGCCAGCAGTACCGGACTAGCGGGGGACCTTCTGAAAGAGACCCAGTACTTC.

This chain connects TRBV20-1 to TRBJ2-7; 14 bases line up with TRBD2. CDR1 DFQATT and CDR2 SNEGSKA come from the germline V gene (reference sequence). V trimming: 1 base; J trimming: 4 bases; junction bases outside the gene matches: 9. This CDR3 contains 17 residues. This CDR3 is CSARVGTSGSLSYEQYF. The DNA of the CDR3 is TGCAGTGCTAGAGTTGGGACTAGCGGGAGTCTGAGTTACGAGCAGTACTTC.

This clonotype rates as medium-sized. J is TRBJ2-1 and V is TRBV7-2, with TRBD1 matching over 7 bases. This CDR3 contains 16 residues. V was clipped by 5 bases and J by 1 base; unmatched bases: 8. Germline CDR1 and CDR2: SGHTA and FQGNSA. CDR3 in amino acids: CASSPPGTESYNEQFF. The CDR3 nucleotides are TGTGCCAGCAGCCCCCCCGGGACAGAGTCCTACAATGAGCAGTTCTTC.

The chain is built from TRBV20-1 and TRBJ1-5; no definite D call. CDR1 and CDR2 (germline): DFQATT, SNEGSKA (reference sequence). Trimming left V 3 bases short and J 1 base short, with 4 bases between. The CDR3 sequence is 12 residues long. CDR3 in amino acids: CSASRSNQPQHF. The CDR3 bases are TGCAGTGCTAGTCGCAGCAATCAGCCCCAGCATTTT.

This clonotype was recorded at least ten times. This chain links TRBV7-9 with TRBJ2-5; 7 bases are a match to TRBD1. J lost 3 bases, V lost 5 bases, and 6 bases had no gene match. This CDR3 region has 14 residues. CDR1 and CDR2 (germline): SEHNR, FQNEAQ (reference sequence). This CDR3 is CASSPGTVKETQYF. CDR3 in DNA: TGTGCCAGCAGCCCCGGGACAGTAAAAGAGACCCAGTACTTC. The variable domain in full, with the rest retrieved from reference TRBV7-9 and TRBJ2-5, is DTGVSQNPRHKITKRGQNVTFRCDPISEHNRLYWYRQTLGQGPEFLTYFQNEAQLEKSRLLSDRFSAERPKGSFSTLEIQRTEQGDSAMYLCASSPGTVKETQYFGPGTRLLVL.

This chain uses TRBV4-2 with TRBJ1-2, with D uncertain. The germline V gene has CDR1 LGHNA and CDR2 YNFKEQ. Deletions cut 1 base from V and 3 bases from J, with 12 bases between. The CDR3 sequence is 15 residues long. The CDR3 coding sequence is TGTGCCAGCAGCCAAGGTCAGGTCGGGGACTATGGCTACACCTTC. Translation: CASSQGQVGDYGYTF.

The table lists this clonotype with a few counts. The chain has TRBV12-3 or TRBV12-4 and TRBJ1-6; 12 bases map to TRBD1. The J segment lost 7 bases and the V segment lost 6 bases, leaving 10 bases of the junction unmatched. The CDR3 has 17 residues. CDR3 amino acids: CASSPGQGAQGNSPLHF. DNA of the CDR3: TGTGCCAGCAGCCCGGGACAGGGGGCGCAGGGAAATTCACCCCTCCACTTT.

The chain uses TRBV2 and TRBJ2-3; no definite D call. The CDR3 totals 14 residues. Germline V gene lookup returns CDR1 SNHLY and CDR2 FYNNEI. V lost 6 bases to trimming and J lost 2 bases, with 12 bases between them. The chain's CDR3 is CASSRRPYTDTQYF. The CDR3 region has the DNA TGTGCCAGCAGCCGACGTCCCTACACAGATACGCAGTATTTT.

This clonotype rates as medium-sized. The chain joins TRBV6-5 to TRBJ1-1; no clear D. The CDR3 spans 12 residues. CDR1 and CDR2 from the germline V gene are MNHEY and SVGAGI. Deletions cut 5 bases from V and 10 bases from J, with 14 bases between. The DNA for the CDR3 is TGTGCCAGCAGTAACCCCCACGGGCTAGCTTTCTTT. It specifies CASSNPHGLAFF.

This clonotype is deemed medium-sized. The rearrangement links TRBV5-4 to TRBJ2-1; a weak D match, TRBD1 (5 bases). This CDR3 region has 13 residues. Germline-derived CDR1 and CDR2 are SGHNT and YYREEE (reference sequence). V was clipped by 0 bases and J by 12 bases, with 13 bases between them. In nucleotides, the CDR3 is TGTGCCAGCAGCTTGGCCGACATAGGGGTGCAGTTCTTC. This encodes CASSLADIGVQFF.

This chain's CDR3 is CASSPKRRFTDTQYF. The CDR3 region has the DNA TGTGCCAGCAGCCCCAAACGAAGATTCACAGATACGCAGTATTTT. The rearrangement links TRBV7-9 to TRBJ2-3; D ambiguous. The CDR3 is made up of 15 amino acids. Germline V gene lookup returns CDR1 SEHNR and CDR2 FQNEAQ (reference sequence). V was shortened by 5 bases and J by 2 bases, with 14 bases between the two germline ends.

The chain is built from TRBV20-1 and TRBJ2-1, with D perhaps TRBD1 or TRBD2 (6 bases each). Deletions cut 6 bases from V and 13 bases from J, with 22 bases between. Per the germline V gene, CDR1 is DFQATT and CDR2 is SNEGSKA (reference sequence). This CDR3 has 13 amino acids. The CDR3 protein is CSAPPKGGLFQFF. In DNA, the CDR3 is TGCAGTGCACCCCCAAAGGGGGGCTTATTCCAGTTCTTC.

The chain has TRBV20-1 and TRBJ1-1; no definite D call. The V gene lost 2 bases and the J gene lost 3 bases, with 10 bases spanning the gap. The V gene's germline CDR1 is DFQATT and CDR2 SNEGSKA (reference sequence). The CDR3 covers 13 residues. The CDR3 loop is CSARTPSDTEAFF. CDR3 bases: TGCAGTGCTAGAACCCCAAGTGACACTGAAGCTTTCTTT.

This clonotype is categorized as medium-sized. The rearrangement uses TRBV5-6 and TRBJ2-7, with unresolved D. Trimming removed 0 bases at V and 8 bases at J, with 9 bases between. The germline V gene has CDR1 SGHDT and CDR2 YYEEEE. There are 12 residues in the CDR3. The CDR3 here is CASSLDSWQQYF. In DNA form, the CDR3 reads TGTGCCAGCAGCTTGGACTCCTGGCAGCAGTACTTC.

Points on this clonotype: Sequence at one end of the junction differs from germline and may be a read error. As DNA, the CDR3 is TGTGCCAGCAGCCTAACTAGCGGGAGTTATTCCGGGGAGCTGTTTTTT. This codes for CASSLTSGSYSGELFF. This chain connects TRBV5-1 to TRBJ2-2; TRBD2 matches 11 bases. Germline CDR1 reads SGHRS; CDR2 reads YFSETQ. This CDR3 is 16 amino acids long.

Relative to its sample, this clonotype is large. The chain joins TRBV29-1 to TRBJ2-3; no firm D call. The CDR3 has 16 residues. Trimming stripped 3 bases from V and 0 bases from J, with 16 bases between. Germline V gene sequence: CDR1 SQVTM, CDR2 ANQGSEA. CDR3 in amino acids: CSVEPTWGFSTDTQYF. Written as DNA, the CDR3 is TGCAGCGTTGAGCCCACATGGGGTTTTAGCACAGATACGCAGTATTTT.

This clonotype is medium-sized within its sample. V gene TRBV27 combines with J gene TRBJ2-7; 14 bases are shared with TRBD2. V trimming: 6 bases; J trimming: 5 bases; junction bases outside the gene matches: 6. This CDR3 region has 15 residues. Germline V CDR1 and CDR2: MNHEY, SMNVEV (reference sequence). This chain's CDR3 is CASRAGTSGSHEQYF. As DNA, the CDR3 is TGTGCCAGCAGAGCCGGGACTAGCGGGAGCCACGAGCAGTACTTC.

The chain links TRBV12-3 or TRBV12-4 to TRBJ2-5, with D maybe TRBD1 (5 bases). Trimming left V 1 base short and J 5 bases short, with 14 bases between. CDR3 size: 15 residues. CDR3 in amino acids: CASSLGQGELETQYF. CDR3 bases: TGTGCCAGCAGTTTAGGCCAGGGTGAGTTGGAGACCCAGTACTTC.

This clonotype is classed as hyperexpanded (1% or more). The chain uses TRBV15 and TRBJ2-1; a possible D gene is TRBD1 (6 bases). CDR3 length: 15 residues. CDR1 LNHNV and CDR2 YYDKDF come from the germline V gene (reference sequence). V dropped 0 bases and J dropped 9 bases, with 15 bases sitting between them. The CDR3 protein is CATSRDWGQQGEQFF. The CDR3 region has the DNA TGTGCCACCAGCAGAGATTGGGGCCAACAGGGTGAGCAGTTCTTC.

Judged by abundance, this clonotype is medium-sized (0.01 to 0.1%). Sequence at one end of the junction differs from germline and may be a read error. V usage is TRBV6-5 and J usage is TRBJ2-3; TRBD1 aligns across 10 bases. Per germline, CDR1 MNHEY and CDR2 SVGAGI. The CDR3 loop spans 16 amino acids. Written as DNA, the CDR3 is TGTGCCAGCAAGCCTATAGACAGGGGGCGCACGGATACGCAGTATTTT. It specifies CASKPIDRGRTDTQYF.

By its share, this clonotype is medium-sized. The chain has TRBV30 and TRBJ1-6; no definite D call. V was clipped by 2 bases and J by 3 bases, with 8 bases between them. The CDR3 totals 14 residues. Looked up from germline, CDR1 is GTSNPN and CDR2 is SVGIG (reference sequence). The CDR3 region is CAWSPGGYNSPLHF. DNA for the CDR3: TGTGCCTGGAGTCCCGGCGGCTATAATTCACCCCTCCACTTT.

Within the sample, this clonotype is large. This chain links TRBV29-1 with TRBJ2-2; the D gene could be TRBD1 or TRBD2 (5 bases each). Trimming took off 6 bases at V and 1 base at J, with 9 bases between the two ends. CDR1 is SQVTM and CDR2 is ANQGSEA in the germline V gene. CDR3 length: 13 amino acids. The CDR3 loop reads CSVGAVNTGELFF. CDR3 sequence (DNA): TGCAGCGTCGGGGCCGTGAACACCGGGGAGCTGTTTTTT.